This T cell receptor (beta chain) was sequenced during a study of cytomegalovirus exposure and HLA in healthy donors (dated by TCRdb to the late 2010s). Study-wide context: An earlier analysis of a few hundred of the donors reported 276 Gb of sequence data and 117 million unique TCR beta sequences obtained from some 170 million T cells. On average, 235,054 unique TCR beta nucleotide sequences were sequenced per donor among some 420 genotyped donors of the cohort, with roughly 20% of those sequences being non-productive. Genome-wide SNP genotypes for about 60% of the roughly 700 donors were used in a later genetic analysis, which treated that subset as a discovery cohort. High-throughput TCR immunosequencing, statistical association of individual TCRs with disease status, and machine learning were combined to predict cytomegalovirus infection status. Donor age, sex, ethnicity and CMV serostatus were collected together with the repertoire data. Among the roughly 430 genotyped donors, about 83% belonged to the genetic ancestry cluster associated with self-reported Caucasian donors. In addition to the first cohort of 650 to 750 subjects, a separate validation cohort of under 150 different subjects was used. A later analysis re-analyzed previously published TCR beta repertoires from approximately 670 donors and added high-resolution HLA genotyping to study TCR occurrence patterns. To decide whether each TCR beta V gene segment behaved as functional or pseudogenic, an earlier analysis of approximately 600 of the donors relied on high-throughput TCR beta sequencing. An early release covering roughly 600 HLA-typed donors comprised roughly 300 gigabases of sequencing data and around 80 million unique TCR sequences. The study profiled the T cell repertoires of under 850 subjects by immunosequencing and related them to cytomegalovirus serostatus. Four or five DR-DQ haplotypes were treated as single units for association and clustering because of strong linkage in the cohort. Class I and class II HLA loci were covered by the typing at four-digit resolution. Every discovery cohort repertoire had been produced on one sequencing platform. Typing coverage differed by locus: A, B, C, DRB1 and DQB1 were typed in roughly 629-640 donors, DQA1 in 500 to 550, DPA1 in 606, and DPB1 in just under 490. Rather than drawing on any new phenotypic data, the later analysis identified candidate immune exposures from TCR beta sequences and the way those sequences occurred across donors. The study aimed to test whether cataloging public T cell receptors could reveal signatures of past pathogen exposure. The paper as a whole reports these results and caveats: Most CMV-associated TCR beta chains appeared to be HLA-restricted in a later analysis, and the HLA associations seemed to be driven largely by CMV exposure. Immune exposure information for the cohort was limited to CMV serostatus. Several of the top co-occurrence clusters appeared to be linked to parvovirus B19, influenza, CMV and Epstein-Barr virus, according to a later analysis. An association between a missense DCLRE1C variant and V-gene and J-gene trimming of TCR beta chains was found in a later genetic analysis and replicated in an independent cohort. Some IMGT-functional V segments, including TRBV6-2 and TRBV6-3, could not be told apart with the 87-base-pair reads, so those segments were excluded. Assigning TCR associations to individual alleles was difficult when HLA alleles, especially DR and DQ, strongly co-occurred. A further reported finding was that TCR beta sequences accurately predicted the HLA-A and HLA-B alleles for most subjects in the first cohort. A cluster of highly shared sequence variants was judged likely to represent a technical artifact of the sequencing pipeline. Correlated functional status among segregating V segments might reflect linkage disequilibrium, but an unknown experimental factor could not be ruled out. The authors suggested that the approach could potentially be generalized to other disease states and immunological phenotypes. The classifier was reported to diagnose cytomegalovirus status with high specificity and sensitivity in both the original cohort and the validation cohort. In vitro tests confirmed that a few of the cytomegalovirus-associated TCR beta chains recognize cytomegalovirus antigens. A later analysis found that TCR association rates varied across HLA loci, with DRB1 alleles showing the most associated TCRs and HLA-C alleles the fewest. The study listed 164 TCR beta chains as associated with cytomegalovirus. The cohort was sequenced for TCR beta chains only, and without alpha or paired-chain data the features that could be detected were limited. Because HLA typing was unavailable for some donors at each locus, only the typed subset was used in association tests. Most TCR sequences were seen in very few donors, while some public TCRs were found in many individuals. In a later analysis, HLA-associated TCR beta chains were found to be more clonally expanded and to have lower generation probabilities than equally common non-associated chains. Broadly in line with IMGT annotations, most TCR beta V segments showed up in productive rearrangements about 87% or about 30% of the time in an earlier analysis of several hundred of the donors. A later genetic analysis reported fewer N-insertions in productive TCRs among donors in an Asian-associated ancestry cluster than the approximately 670-donor mean. The earlier analysis of almost 600 of the donors excluded over 15 rarely observed V segments, including chromosome 9 orphons, because counts were too low. The presence/absence analyses assumed that sequencing depth was roughly uniform across donors, and that assumption may not be true. Specific HLA alleles were associated with over 15,000 TCR beta sequences at a false discovery rate of 0.05 in a later analysis.

The cohort was made up of 650 to 700 healthy bone marrow donors. At the time of sampling, every cohort member was nominally healthy, though immune exposures that went unrecorded were likely present. The donor tested CMV seropositive, placing the donor among the 250 to 350 seropositive members of the cohort. A peripheral blood sample was collected from each donor, and TCR beta sequencing was performed on peripheral blood mononuclear cells. Genomic DNA extraction from the blood cell samples was performed with the Qiagen DNeasy Blood Extraction Kit. The library was generated by the immunoSEQ multiplex PCR assay. For the multiplex PCR, a mixture combining 60 forward primers for TCR Vbeta segments and 13 reverse primers for TCR Jbeta segments was used. Amplification of the CDR3 region of rearranged TCR beta genes was performed with a multiplex PCR assay on genomic DNA. Amplified TCR beta libraries were sequenced as 87-base-pair reads on the Illumina HiSeq System. Per the authors' processing: In a later analysis, tens of millions of unique TCR beta chains were counted across the 500 to 850 repertoires, and roughly 10 million of these chains were shared by at least two donors. Raw reads were error-corrected and collapsed into unique sequences by a nearest-neighbor algorithm in which closely related sequences were merged to remove PCR and sequencing errors. To assign V, D and J gene segments, CDR3 sequences were aligned to IMGT reference sequences. For a sequence to be retained, a match of at least six nucleotides to both a V gene segment and a J gene segment was required. Rearrangements were called productive when the CDR3 lacked stop codons and stayed in frame with V and J; all others were non-productive. Following IMGT convention, CDR3 was defined as the stretch from the second conserved V-encoded cysteine up to the conserved J-encoded phenylalanine. In an earlier analysis of just under 600 of the donors, sequences lacking an unambiguous match to a single V gene segment were excluded. In an earlier analysis of approximately 590 of the donors, a V segment was called functional when productive rearrangements were above 56.7%, and segregating when the standard deviation between donors exceeded 5%. To diagnose cytomegalovirus status from the catalog of TCR beta chain sequences, a statistical classification framework was built. In a later analysis, V and J genes were assigned by comparing TCR nucleotide sequences against IMGT/GENE-DB human TR gene sequences. In a later analysis, CDR3 sequences and most-parsimonious VDJ recombination scenarios were assigned using the TCRdist pipeline. In a later analysis, each TCR beta chain was defined by its CDR3 amino acid sequence together with its V-gene family, and reads lacking a unique V-gene family were excluded. To address suspected cross-contamination and a sequencing artifact, a later analysis removed under 600 highly shared, low-generation-probability nucleotide sequences. For each public chain, a later analysis derived a clonal expansion index from normalized ranks of inferred template counts within each repertoire. In a later analysis, generation probabilities were computed with a VDJ recombination model fitted to out-of-frame rearrangements, and the resulting probabilities were checked against IGoR. A later analysis scored TCR-TCR, TCR-HLA and TCR-CMV co-occurrence with hypergeometric tests, applying a repertoire-size bias correction to TCR pairs. To estimate false discovery rates, a later analysis permuted the HLA or CMV assignments 20 times. In a later analysis, co-occurring TCRs were grouped using DBSCAN, with TCRdist sequence similarity added in when clustering inside HLA-allele-positive subsets. For co-occurrence clustering, repertoires with fewer than 30,000 or more than 120,000 public chains were excluded, along with roughly 5 repertoires with anomalous nucleotide sharing. The clones in this table, taken by TCRdb from immuneACCESS, are in-frame only. Not every clone is retained; where verified, under half of the shortfall comes from an unresolved V gene, and the cause of the rest is unknown. From that table come the V and J calls and clone size; the DNA was used to work out D and trimming. This sample gives about 130,000 clones in total; approximately 80% of them show up just once. Approximately 5.6% of the sample belongs to the ten largest clones.

The CDR3 holds 14 amino acids from the cysteine to the phenylalanine. Just CDR3 DNA is preserved here, 42 bases in frame from base 1. The germline V gene provides CDR1 SGHRS and CDR2 YFSETQ. Here V drops 4 bases and J drops 5 bases, and the junction holds 7 bases not matched to any gene. Concerning this clone: This clone's antigen is unknown. No qualities accompany the bases; no much larger clone lies one base away.

The sample was PBMCs. This sequence was found in a woman aged 40 to 50 in good health and CMV-seropositive. In this chain, TRBV5-1 is recombined with TRBJ1-1, with 8 central nucleotides matching TRBD1. The CDR3: CASSPGTGVTEAFF. The DNA sequence follows: TGCGCCAGCAGCCCCGGGACAGGTGTAACTGAAGCTTTCTTT.